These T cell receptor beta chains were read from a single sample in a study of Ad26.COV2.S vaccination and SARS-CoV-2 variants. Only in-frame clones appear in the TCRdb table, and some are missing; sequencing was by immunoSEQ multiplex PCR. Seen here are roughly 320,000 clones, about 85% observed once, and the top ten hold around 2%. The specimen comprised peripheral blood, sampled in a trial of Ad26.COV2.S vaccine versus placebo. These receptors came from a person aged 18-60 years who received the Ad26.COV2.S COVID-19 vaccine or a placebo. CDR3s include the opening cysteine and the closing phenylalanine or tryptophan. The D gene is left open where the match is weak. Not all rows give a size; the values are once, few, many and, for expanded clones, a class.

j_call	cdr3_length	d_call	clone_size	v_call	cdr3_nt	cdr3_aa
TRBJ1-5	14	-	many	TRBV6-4	TGTGCCAGCCGGGACATCCTTAGCAATCAGCCCCAGCATTTT	CASRDILSNQPQHF
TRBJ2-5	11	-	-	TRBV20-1	TGCAGTGCTAGCAGTAAAGAGACCCAGTACTTC	CSASSKETQYF
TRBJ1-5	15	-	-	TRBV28	TGTGCCAGCAGTTTGGGGGTTTTGGGCAATCAGCCCCAGCATTTT	CASSLGVLGNQPQHF
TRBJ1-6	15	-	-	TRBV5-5	TGTGCCAGCAGCTTAGGGGTTAATCTAAATTCACCCCTCCACTTT	CASSLGVNLNSPLHF
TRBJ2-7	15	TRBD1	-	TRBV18	TGTGCCAGCTCACGCCTCGGGACAGATATCTACGAGCAGTACTTC	CASSRLGTDIYEQYF
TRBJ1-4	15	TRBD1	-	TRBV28	TGTGCCAGCAGGAAACAGGGGGCAACTAATGAAAAACTGTTTTTT	CASRKQGATNEKLFF
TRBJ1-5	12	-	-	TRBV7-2	TGTGCCAGCAGCTTAGTTAATCAGCCCCAGCATTTT	CASSLVNQPQHF
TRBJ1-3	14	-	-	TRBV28	TGTGCCAGCAGTTTCAGGGGAGCTGGAAACACCATATATTTT	CASSFRGAGNTIYF
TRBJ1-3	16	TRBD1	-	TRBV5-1	TGCGCCAGCAGCCCGGAGATACAGGGGGCTGGAAACACCATATATTTT	CASSPEIQGAGNTIYF
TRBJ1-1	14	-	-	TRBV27	-	CASSTSWGGTEAFF
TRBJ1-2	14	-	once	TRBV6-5	TGTGCCAGCAGTTACTCTGTAGGGGGTCATGGCTACACCTTC	CASSYSVGGHGYTF
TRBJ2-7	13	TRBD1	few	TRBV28	TGTGCCAGCAGTCCGGGACAGGGCTACGAGCAGTACTTC	CASSPGQGYEQYF
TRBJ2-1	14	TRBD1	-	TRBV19	TGTGCCAGTAGTCCTACAGGGGGGCACGATGAGCAGTTCTTC	CASSPTGGHDEQFF
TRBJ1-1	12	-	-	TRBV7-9	TGTGCCAGCAGTCAGAGGGACACTGAAGCTTTCTTT	CASSQRDTEAFF
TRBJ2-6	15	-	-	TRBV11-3	TGTGCCAGCAGCCCCGAAGTCTCTGGGGCCAACGTCCTGACTTTC	CASSPEVSGANVLTF
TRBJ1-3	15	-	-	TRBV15	TGTGCCACCAGCAGAGTCTTGGGGTCTGGAAACACCATATATTTT	CATSRVLGSGNTIYF
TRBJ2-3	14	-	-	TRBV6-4	TGTGCCAGCAGTGACCAGGGCTATTCAGATACGCAGTATTTT	CASSDQGYSDTQYF
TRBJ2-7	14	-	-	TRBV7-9	TGTGCCAGCAGCTTAGCGCAGAGCTCCTACGAGCAGTACTTC	CASSLAQSSYEQYF
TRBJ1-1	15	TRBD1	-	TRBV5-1	TGCGCCAGCAGCACCGGACAGGGAGGGAACACTGAAGCTTTCTTT	CASSTGQGGNTEAFF
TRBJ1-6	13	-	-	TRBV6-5	TGTGCCAGCGGCAGGAAAGATAATTCACCCCTCCACTTT	CASGRKDNSPLHF
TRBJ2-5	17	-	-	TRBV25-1	TGTGCCAGCAGTGTCCCACCGGTCGGTCTAGCCGGGGAGACCCAGTACTTC	CASSVPPVGLAGETQYF
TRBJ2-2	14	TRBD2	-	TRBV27	TGTGCCAGCAGTTTTAGACTAGCGATCGGGGAGCTGTTTTTT	CASSFRLAIGELFF
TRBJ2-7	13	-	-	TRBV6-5	TGTGCCAGCAGCCGTCAGGTAGCCTACGAGCAGTACTTC	CASSRQVAYEQYF
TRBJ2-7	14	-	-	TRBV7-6	TGTGCCAGCAGCGGCTGGAGGAAGTCCTACGAGCAGTACTTC	CASSGWRKSYEQYF
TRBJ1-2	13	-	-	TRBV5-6	TGTGCCAGCAGCCCGGTGGGGGGCCATGGCTACACCTTC	CASSPVGGHGYTF
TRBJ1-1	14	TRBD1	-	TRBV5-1	TGCGCCAGCAGCTTGGTGGACAGGGGGACTGAAGCTTTCTTT	CASSLVDRGTEAFF
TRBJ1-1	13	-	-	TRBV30	TGTGCCTGGAGCGCTTTGGCAGGGCCTGAAGCTTTCTTT	CAWSALAGPEAFF
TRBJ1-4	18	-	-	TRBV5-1	TGCGCCAGCAGCCCGGACAGCGCGAAGTTGGGGGGTAATGAAAAACTGTTTTTT	CASSPDSAKLGGNEKLFF
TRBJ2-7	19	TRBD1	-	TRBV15	TGTGCCACCAGCAGAGTTAGGACAGGGGGATATAACCCCGCCTACGAGCAGTACTTC	CATSRVRTGGYNPAYEQYF
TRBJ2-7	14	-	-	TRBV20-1	TGCAGTGCTAGTGGCCGGGGGAGCTCCTACGAGCAGTACTTC	CSASGRGSSYEQYF
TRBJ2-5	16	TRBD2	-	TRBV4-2	TGTGCCAGCAGCCCCTACTCTAACGGGGGGCAAGAGACCCAGTACTTC	CASSPYSNGGQETQYF